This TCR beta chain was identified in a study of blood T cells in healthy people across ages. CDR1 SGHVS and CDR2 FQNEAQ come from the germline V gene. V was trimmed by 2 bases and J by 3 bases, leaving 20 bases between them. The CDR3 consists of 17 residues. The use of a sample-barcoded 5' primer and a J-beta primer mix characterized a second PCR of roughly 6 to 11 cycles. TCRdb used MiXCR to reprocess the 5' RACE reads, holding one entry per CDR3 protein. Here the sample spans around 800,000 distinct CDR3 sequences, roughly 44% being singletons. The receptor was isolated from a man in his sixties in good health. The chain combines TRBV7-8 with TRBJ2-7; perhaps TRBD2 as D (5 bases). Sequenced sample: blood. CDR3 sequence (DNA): TGTGCCAGCAGCTTAAAACCGACAAGGGAGAGGGACTACGAGCAGTACTTC. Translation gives CASSLKPTRERDYEQYF. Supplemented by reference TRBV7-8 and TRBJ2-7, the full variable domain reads GAGVSQSPRYKVAKRGQDVALRCDPISGHVSLFWYQQALGQGPEFLTYFQNEAQLDKSGLPSDRFFAERPEGSVSTLKIQRTQQEDSAVYLCASSLKPTRERDYEQYFGPGTRLTVT.